The rows below give T cell receptor beta chains drawn from one sample of a study of blood T cell repertoires in COVID-19. The assay was immunoSEQ multiplex PCR, and TCRdb's table has in-frame clones only and misses some. The sample carries over 400,000 clones, roughly nine tenths recorded once. What was sequenced was PBMCs or T cells enriched from blood (not recorded which). The receptors shown here come from a woman aged 60-75 years who had recovered from COVID-19. Each CDR3 is given with its conserved first and last residue. D genes are given only for firm matches. Where a row states a size, it is once, few, many or the class of an expanded clone; other rows omit it.

V: TRBV29-1; D: TRBD1; J: TRBJ1-1; size: .; DNA: TGCAGCGTTAGGACAGGGTCTGAAGCTTTCTTT; CDR3: CSVRTGSEAFF
V: TRBV5-4; D: TRBD1; J: TRBJ1-4; size: .; DNA: TGTGCCAGCAGCTCCAGGGGACAGACTAATGAAAAACTGTTTTTT; CDR3: CASSSRGQTNEKLFF
V: TRBV19; D: .; J: TRBJ1-1; size: .; DNA: TGTGCCAGTAGTTCTGGGTCGGGGTACACTGAAGCTTTCTTT; CDR3: CASSSGSGYTEAFF
V: TRBV18; D: TRBD1; J: TRBJ1-4; size: .; DNA: TGTGCCAGCTCACGCAACTGGGACAGGAAAGAAGAAAAACTGTTTTTT; CDR3: CASSRNWDRKEEKLFF
V: TRBV7-2; D: .; J: TRBJ2-1; size: .; DNA: TGTGCCAGCAGCTTGCAGGGGAGCTCCTACAATGAGCAGTTCTTC; CDR3: CASSLQGSSYNEQFF
V: TRBV3-1/TRBV3-2; D: .; J: TRBJ1-1; size: .; DNA: TGTGCCAGCAGCCAAGATTGGGCACCTCCGAACACTGAAGCTTTCTTT; CDR3: CASSQDWAPPNTEAFF
V: TRBV2; D: .; J: TRBJ1-5; size: .; DNA: TGTGCCAGCATGGGGGCAGAAGCAGGAGGCAATCAGCCCCAGCATTTT; CDR3: CASMGAEAGGNQPQHF
V: TRBV7-2; D: .; J: TRBJ1-4; size: .; DNA: TGTGCCAGCAGCTTAGAAATAGGGGTGAATGAAAAACTGTTTTTT; CDR3: CASSLEIGVNEKLFF
V: TRBV4-1; D: .; J: TRBJ2-2; size: few; DNA: TGCGCCAGCAGCCAAGGTACGGGGGTCACCGGGGAGCTGTTTTTT; CDR3: CASSQGTGVTGELFF
V: TRBV5-6; D: .; J: TRBJ2-4; size: .; DNA: TGTGCCAGCAGCTTAAGGGGCCCGCTGAACATTCAGTACTTC; CDR3: CASSLRGPLNIQYF
V: TRBV6-5; D: .; J: TRBJ1-1; size: .; DNA: TGTGCCAGCAGTCCAACAGGAATAAACACTGAAGCTTTCTTT; CDR3: CASSPTGINTEAFF
V: TRBV5-1; D: TRBD1; J: TRBJ2-1; size: .; DNA: TGCGCCAGCAGCCACGGACAGGGGGCTGATGAGCAGTTCTTC; CDR3: CASSHGQGADEQFF
V: TRBV10-1; D: .; J: TRBJ2-1; size: .; DNA: TGCGCCAGCAGTGTGGACAGCTACAATGAGCAGTTCTTC; CDR3: CASSVDSYNEQFF
V: TRBV27; D: .; J: TRBJ1-6; size: once; DNA: TGTGCCAGCAGTTTCCTACGGGGGAGCTCCTATAATTCACCCCTCCACTTT; CDR3: CASSFLRGSSYNSPLHF
V: TRBV6-4; D: .; J: TRBJ1-5; size: .; DNA: TGTGCCAGCAGGGATGTTCGGGTGCAGCCCCAGCATTTT; CDR3: CASRDVRVQPQHF
V: TRBV5-1; D: TRBD2; J: TRBJ2-3; size: .; DNA: TGCGCCAGCAGCCTCGGGACTAGCGGGGGTCCCACAGATACGCAGTATTTT; CDR3: CASSLGTSGGPTDTQYF
V: TRBV24-1; D: TRBD1; J: TRBJ1-2; size: .; DNA: TGTGCCACCAGTGACAGGACAGGACTCGGCTACACCTTC; CDR3: CATSDRTGLGYTF
V: TRBV27; D: TRBD1; J: TRBJ1-6; size: .; DNA: TGTGCCAGCAGTTTATCGCCGGGACAGGGAGATTCACCCCTCCACTTT; CDR3: CASSLSPGQGDSPLHF
V: TRBV7-2; D: .; J: TRBJ2-3; size: .; DNA: TGTGCCAGCAGTTGGGGGCGACCAGGCACAGATACGCAGTATTTT; CDR3: CASSWGRPGTDTQYF
V: TRBV5-1; D: TRBD1; J: TRBJ1-5; size: .; DNA: TGCGCCAGCAGCGAGGGACAGGGCAATCAGCCCCAGCATTTT; CDR3: CASSEGQGNQPQHF
V: TRBV5-4; D: TRBD1; J: TRBJ2-5; size: .; DNA: TGTGCCAGCAGCACAGAACAGGGGGAAACCCAGTACTTC; CDR3: CASSTEQGETQYF
V: TRBV4-2; D: .; J: TRBJ1-2; size: .; DNA: TGTGCCAGCAGCCCCACCGGGACTTACGATAATGCCCGAAGGGGCTACACCTTC; CDR3: CASSPTGTYDNARRGYTF
V: TRBV7-8; D: TRBD1; J: TRBJ1-5; size: .; DNA: TGTGCCAGCAGGTCCGGGACAGGGGTGGGTCAGCCCCAGCATTTT; CDR3: CASRSGTGVGQPQHF
V: TRBV5-4; D: TRBD1; J: TRBJ1-2; size: .; DNA: TGTGCCAGCAGCTTGGAGACAGGGCTAGGGTATGGCTACACCTTC; CDR3: CASSLETGLGYGYTF
V: TRBV11-2; D: TRBD1; J: TRBJ2-1; size: once; DNA: TGTGCCAGCAGCTTAGTGGGACAGGGGGCCTACAATGAGCAGTTCTTC; CDR3: CASSLVGQGAYNEQFF
V: TRBV5-1; D: .; J: TRBJ1-1; size: .; DNA: TGCGCCAGCAGCTTTGGCAGGGAAGCTTTCTTT; CDR3: CASSFGREAFF
V: TRBV5-6; D: .; J: TRBJ1-4; size: .; DNA: TGTGCCAGCAGCTCGGTGGGCCAAGGCGGGAATGAAAAACTGTTTTTT; CDR3: CASSSVGQGGNEKLFF
V: TRBV18; D: .; J: TRBJ1-5; size: .; DNA: TGTGCCAGCTCACCAGGCCAGTTCAATCAGCCCCAGCATTTT; CDR3: CASSPGQFNQPQHF
V: TRBV7-2; D: TRBD2; J: TRBJ2-5; size: .; DNA: TGTGCCAGCAGCTTACATAGCGGGGGGCCAGGGACCCAGTACTTC; CDR3: CASSLHSGGPGTQYF
V: TRBV3-1/TRBV3-2; D: TRBD2; J: TRBJ2-7; size: .; DNA: TGTGCCAGCAGTGCTAGCGGGGTCAACGAGCAGTACTTC; CDR3: CASSASGVNEQYF
V: TRBV7-9; D: TRBD1; J: TRBJ1-4; size: once; DNA: TGTGCCAGCAGCCCCGACCGGGACAGTAATGAAAAACTGTTTTTT; CDR3: CASSPDRDSNEKLFF
V: TRBV24-1; D: TRBD1; J: TRBJ2-2; size: .; DNA: TGTGCCGCACAGGGGTCCGACAACACCGGGGAGCTGTTTTTT; CDR3: CAAQGSDNTGELFF
V: TRBV2; D: .; J: TRBJ1-4; size: few; DNA: TGTGCCAGCAGTGAGTGGAGGGGAACTAATGAAAAACTGTTTTTT; CDR3: CASSEWRGTNEKLFF
V: TRBV18; D: .; J: TRBJ1-5; size: .; DNA: TGTGCCAGCTCACATCAAGACGGGGGGAATCAGCCCCAGCATTTT; CDR3: CASSHQDGGNQPQHF
V: TRBV5-1; D: TRBD2; J: TRBJ2-1; size: once; DNA: TGCGCCAGCAGCCGAACGGGGGGGCCCGACAATGAGCAGTTCTTC; CDR3: CASSRTGGPDNEQFF
V: TRBV29-1; D: .; J: TRBJ2-5; size: .; DNA: TGCAGCGTTGAAGATCAGGCGGGGGCGGTTGGGACCCAGTACTTC; CDR3: CSVEDQAGAVGTQYF
V: TRBV18; D: TRBD1; J: TRBJ2-1; size: .; DNA: TGTGCCAGCTCAAAATGGACAGGGCAGCACAATGAGCAGTTCTTC; CDR3: CASSKWTGQHNEQFF
V: TRBV5-5; D: .; J: TRBJ1-1; size: .; DNA: TGTGCCAGCAGCTTGGCTCTAAACACTGAAGCTTTCTTT; CDR3: CASSLALNTEAFF
V: TRBV27; D: .; J: TRBJ1-5; size: .; DNA: TGTGCCAGCAGTTTAAAGGCGGGGGCTGTTAGCAATCAGCCCCAGCATTTT; CDR3: CASSLKAGAVSNQPQHF
V: TRBV5-5; D: .; J: TRBJ1-1; size: few; DNA: TGTGCCAGCAGCTTGGGAACAGGACCTATGAGTTTGAACACTGAAGCTTTCTTT; CDR3: CASSLGTGPMSLNTEAFF
V: TRBV5-5; D: TRBD1; J: TRBJ1-2; size: once; DNA: TGTGCCAGCAGCAAGTCCGGGACAGGTGGGGAGAGCTACACCTTC; CDR3: CASSKSGTGGESYTF
V: TRBV10-3; D: .; J: TRBJ1-2; size: .; DNA: TGTGCCATCAGTGGTTTGGGGGGAACGGGAAGCGCGTATGGCTACACCTTC; CDR3: CAISGLGGTGSAYGYTF
V: TRBV28; D: TRBD2; J: TRBJ2-1; size: .; DNA: TGTGCCAGCCAGGGAAGCGGGGGGGTCCCCTACAATGAGCAGTTCTTC; CDR3: CASQGSGGVPYNEQFF
V: TRBV7-2; D: .; J: TRBJ2-3; size: .; DNA: TGTGCCAGCAGCCCCGGCCGGGGCACAGATACGCAGTATTTT; CDR3: CASSPGRGTDTQYF
V: TRBV27; D: .; J: TRBJ1-1; size: .; DNA: TGTGCCAGCAGACCCCTTAGGGGTTATGGCACTGAAGCTTTCTTT; CDR3: CASRPLRGYGTEAFF
V: TRBV27; D: .; J: TRBJ1-1; size: once; DNA: TGTGCCAGCAGTCCTACGAACGCTATGGCTGAAGCTTTCTTT; CDR3: CASSPTNAMAEAFF
V: TRBV5-1; D: TRBD1; J: TRBJ2-2; size: .; DNA: TGCGCCAGCGGACTCGGGACAGCGAACACCGGGGAGCTGTTTTTT; CDR3: CASGLGTANTGELFF
V: TRBV3-1/TRBV3-2; D: TRBD2; J: TRBJ2-3; size: .; DNA: TGTGCCAGCAGCTTACTAGCGGGGGGGCTTAATACGCAGTATTTT; CDR3: CASSLLAGGLNTQYF
V: TRBV30; D: TRBD1; J: TRBJ1-1; size: .; DNA: TGTGCCTATCAAGGGACAGGGCGGAGGACTGAAGCTTTCTTT; CDR3: CAYQGTGRRTEAFF
V: TRBV28; D: .; J: TRBJ2-1; size: few; DNA: TGTGCCAGCAGTTTCCCCGAGGAGGAGCAGTTCTTC; CDR3: CASSFPEEEQFF
V: TRBV5-6; D: .; J: TRBJ2-5; size: .; DNA: TGTGCCAGCAGCTTATCGGGACAAAGCGGAAAAGAGACCCAGTACTTC; CDR3: CASSLSGQSGKETQYF
V: TRBV24-1; D: .; J: TRBJ1-2; size: .; DNA: TGTGCCACCACTATAAGCGAGGGTTTTAAGGGCTACACCTTC; CDR3: CATTISEGFKGYTF
V: TRBV2; D: .; J: TRBJ2-7; size: .; DNA: TGTGCCAGCACAGGGGCGCGGTCCTACGAGCAGTACTTC; CDR3: CASTGARSYEQYF
V: TRBV19; D: TRBD1; J: TRBJ1-1; size: .; DNA: TGTGCCAGTAGTCAGGGGGTGGGGAACACTGAAGCTTTCTTT; CDR3: CASSQGVGNTEAFF